This passage covers 15 T cell receptor beta chains from one sample sequenced in a study of blood T cells in healthy people across ages. A sample-barcoded 5' primer and a J-beta primer mix were used in a second PCR of roughly 6 to 11 cycles. Via MiXCR, TCRdb re-called the 5' RACE reads, giving one row per CDR3 protein. The sample shows about 1.5 million distinct CDR3 sequences, about 42% of them seen only once. The sample was blood. Source of these receptors: a woman aged 18-30 years in good health.

V usage is TRBV7-6 and J usage is TRBJ2-7, with D tentatively TRBD1 or TRBD2 (6 bases each). Germline CDR1 is SGHVS and CDR2 is FNYEAQ. This CDR3 contains 16 residues. V was clipped by 0 bases and J by 6 bases, with 18 bases between them. CDR3 in amino acids: CASSLANRGRVSEQYF. The CDR3 nucleotides are TGTGCCAGCAGCTTAGCGAACCGGGGGCGAGTGTCCGAGCAGTACTTC. Full variable domain (rest looked up from reference TRBV7-6 and TRBJ2-7): GAGVSQSPRYKVTKRGQDVALRCDPISGHVSLYWYRQALGQGPEFLTYFNYEAQQDKSGLPNDRFSAERPEGSISTLTIQRTEQRDSAMYRCASSLANRGRVSEQYFGPGTRLTVT.

The V call is TRBV7-8, the J call TRBJ2-7; 9 bases are a match to TRBD2. Germline V gene data show CDR1 as SGHVS and CDR2 as FQNEAQ. The CDR3 is 14 residues long. The V gene end was trimmed by 4 bases and the J gene end by 7 bases; junction bases not matched to a gene: 8. CDR3 DNA sequence: TGTGCCAGCAGCTCTGCGGGAGGGTATGGAGAGCAGTACTTC. Residues: CASSSAGGYGEQYF.

In its sample, this clonotype was seen many times. The rearrangement joins TRBV7-9 to TRBJ1-1, with TRBD1 matching over 7 bases. The CDR3 has 13 residues. Germline loops: CDR1 SEHNR, CDR2 FQNEAQ (reference sequence). V was clipped by 3 bases and J by 4 bases; unmatched bases: 2. The CDR3 here is CASSLTGTTEAFF. The CDR3 DNA reads as TGTGCCAGCAGCTTGACAGGGACCACTGAAGCTTTCTTT.

CDR3 bases: TGTGCCAGCAGTTGGGGACAGGTAGATCAGCCCCAGCATTTT. Encoded protein: CASSWGQVDQPQHF. The chain has TRBV12-3 or TRBV12-4 and TRBJ1-5; 8 bases agree with TRBD1. V dropped 4 bases and J dropped 5; count of bases not matched to a gene: 4. There are 14 residues in the CDR3.

The CDR3 nucleotides are TGTGCCAGCAGTGACGCCCTATATAGCGGGGGGGCATCAGATACGCAGTATTTT. Its protein product is CASSDALYSGGASDTQYF. The chain recombines TRBV2 with TRBJ2-3; TRBD2 matches at 11 bases. Germline values: CDR1 SNHLY, CDR2 FYNNEI. Germline trimming cut 3 bases from V and 4 bases from J; bases unmatched to any gene: 12. The CDR3 spans 18 residues.

The chain combines TRBV20-1 with TRBJ2-7; 8 bases line up with TRBD1. After removal of 2 bases from V and 11 bases from J, the junction contained 11 bases not matched to a gene. Germline CDR1 is DFQATT and CDR2 is SNEGSKA (reference sequence). This CDR3 is 13 amino acids long. The CDR3 DNA reads as TGCAGTGCTAGAACCCAGGGGGCCCAAATAGAGTACTTC. Its protein product is CSARTQGAQIEYF.

The CDR3 loop is CASTGALNTEAFF. The DNA of the CDR3 is TGTGCCAGCACCGGGGCATTGAACACTGAAGCTTTCTTT. This sequence joins TRBV2 and TRBJ1-1; weak D call: TRBD1 (5 bases). Trimming left V 7 bases short and J 0 bases short, with 9 bases between. This CDR3 is 13 amino acids long. Germline V gene sequence: CDR1 SNHLY, CDR2 FYNNEI.

This clonotype was detected a few times. V usage is TRBV4-3 and J usage is TRBJ2-2; 10 bases fit TRBD1. Trimming cost V 4 bases and J 1 base; bases outside gene matches: 6. This CDR3 region has 17 residues. Per the germline V gene, CDR1 is LGHNA and CDR2 is YSLEER. CDR3 loop: CASSRRQGALNTGELFF. The CDR3 DNA reads as TGCGCCAGCAGCCGTCGACAGGGGGCCTTGAACACCGGGGAGCTGTTTTTT.

This clonotype was observed a handful of times. The J gene is TRBJ2-3, the V gene TRBV2; maybe TRBD2 (5 bases). The CDR3 totals 13 residues. Per the germline V gene, CDR1 is SNHLY and CDR2 is FYNNEI. The V and J ends lost 1 base and 8 bases respectively, with 10 bases between them. The CDR3 nucleotides read TGTGCCAGCAGTGAAGAGTGGAGGCCTACGCAGTATTTT. It is translated as CASSEEWRPTQYF.

A few counts support this clonotype. The chain couples TRBV7-8 to TRBJ1-1, with D perhaps TRBD1 (5 bases). The CDR3 consists of 17 residues. The V end was cut by 1 base, the J end by 3 bases, with 18 bases between. Looked up from germline, CDR1 is SGHVS and CDR2 is FQNEAQ. CDR3 nucleotides: TGTGCCAGCAGCTTAGTAGGGGTGCTTGGTTTAGACACTGAAGCTTTCTTT. It is translated as CASSLVGVLGLDTEAFF.

The V gene is TRBV7-9, the J gene TRBJ2-1; weak D call: TRBD1 (5 bases). V dropped 3 bases and J dropped 2 bases, with 17 bases sitting between them. The CDR3 spans 17 residues. Germline-derived CDR1 and CDR2 are SEHNR and FQNEAQ (reference sequence). The CDR3 sequence is CASSFYSTVLPYNEQFF. CDR3 sequence (DNA): TGTGCCAGCAGCTTCTATTCGACAGTCCTCCCCTACAATGAGCAGTTCTTC.

V usage is TRBV6-5 and J usage is TRBJ1-5; D is uncertain. Germline-derived CDR1 and CDR2 are MNHEY and SVGAGI. This CDR3 has 14 residues. V gave up 0 bases and J gave up 3 bases, with 6 bases separating them. The CDR3 loop is CASSYSQANQPQHF. The DNA for the CDR3 is TGTGCCAGCAGTTACTCCCAGGCCAATCAGCCCCAGCATTTT.

The gene calls are TRBV6-5 and TRBJ1-1; TRBD1 matches 7 bases. The V gene end was trimmed by 10 bases and the J gene end by 5 bases; junction bases not matched to a gene: 10. Germline loops: CDR1 MNHEY, CDR2 SVGAGI. The CDR3 contains 13 residues. The CDR3 loop is CATDPGGGTEAFF. In DNA, the CDR3 is TGTGCCACCGACCCAGGGGGAGGGACTGAAGCTTTCTTT.

The rearrangement joins TRBV7-9 to TRBJ2-1, with D hard to call. V dropped 2 bases and J dropped 6 bases, with 8 bases sitting between them. Germline CDR1 SEHNR, CDR2 FQNEAQ (reference sequence). The CDR3 is made up of 13 amino acids. The CDR3 region is CASSLLPSNEQFF. The DNA for the CDR3 is TGTGCCAGCAGCTTACTTCCCTCCAATGAGCAGTTCTTC.

This clonotype was observed many times. The rearrangement links TRBV6-2 or TRBV6-3 to TRBJ2-1, with 8 bases fitting TRBD1. The CDR3 runs 16 residues. Germline values: CDR1 MNHEY, CDR2 SVGEGT. V dropped 5 bases and J dropped 7; count of bases not matched to a gene: 13. CDR3: CASSNLGQASANEQFF. For the CDR3, the DNA is TGTGCCAGCAGTAACCTGGGACAGGCCTCGGCGAATGAGCAGTTCTTC.